These T cell receptor beta chains were read from a single sample in a study of blood T cell repertoires in COVID-19. Clones were sequenced by immunoSEQ multiplex PCR, and TCRdb holds only the in-frame ones, with some missing. The sample holds about 260,000 clones, around nine tenths seen once. Sequencing used peripheral blood. The source of these receptors is an older woman with COVID-19, enrolled during active disease. Each CDR3 is given without its conserved first and last residue. The order of the fields is CDR3 protein, J gene, V gene.

ASSQETRPGTGGGNTIY | TRBJ1-3 | TRBV5-4
ATREGYGYT | TRBJ1-2 | TRBV28
ASSQGTISYEQY | TRBJ2-7 | TRBV4-3
ASSPRGSSYNEQF | TRBJ2-1 | TRBV6-2/TRBV6-3
ASSRSGLPEKLF | TRBJ1-4 | TRBV3-1/TRBV3-2
ASSLGGWETQY | TRBJ2-5 | TRBV28
ASYSARTGYWNTQY | TRBJ2-3 | TRBV28
ASSLTGFTEAF | TRBJ1-1 | TRBV5-4
ASSYSRGTVNSPLH | TRBJ1-6 | TRBV6-5
ASSPDWGTGVPVPQH | TRBJ1-5 | TRBV6-2/TRBV6-3
ASSLGLTAFNEKLF | TRBJ1-4 | TRBV5-1
ASSPTGFGVENTGELF | TRBJ2-2 | TRBV18
ASSYDRDHEQY | TRBJ2-7 | TRBV18
ASSLGGRPSSYNEQF | TRBJ2-1 | TRBV5-4
ASGTGNTIY | TRBJ1-3 | TRBV11-3
ASKQGARAEAF | TRBJ1-1 | TRBV28
ASSQDRGGHIQY | TRBJ2-4 | TRBV4-2